These 24 T cell receptor beta chains came from one sample sequenced in a study of blood T cell repertoires in COVID-19. TCRdb's copy holds only in-frame clones and misses some; the assay was immunoSEQ multiplex PCR. The sample includes 240,000 or so clones, 80% to 85% of them seen just once. Sequencing was carried out using peripheral blood. These receptor sequences come from a woman in her fifties or sixties with active or convalescent COVID-19.

To note about this clone: Because the CDR3 is missing its conserved closing phenylalanine or tryptophan, this is likely a read error. Because the CDR3's place on the DNA is in doubt, the DNA is left out and the CDR3 is given as listed by TCRdb. Here the CDR3 reads CANQPRGHKSP. The rearrangement joins TRBV27 to TRBJ2-3; the table's D call, TRBD1, was not checked against the DNA. Termini included, the CDR3 measures 11 amino acids. CDR1 and CDR2 (germline): MNHEY, SMNVEV (reference sequence).

The genes are TRBV9 and TRBJ2-1; 9 bases fit TRBD1. J gave up 5 bases and V 3 bases, and 6 bases lay outside the gene matches. Germline-derived CDR1 and CDR2 are SGDLS and YYNGEE. The CDR3 totals 15 residues. In nucleotides, the CDR3 is TGTGCCAGCAGCGCTTGGACAGGGGCTAACAATGAGCAGTTCTTC. Residues: CASSAWTGANNEQFF.

This clone was seen more than once but under ten times. V and J are TRBV4-1 and TRBJ2-1, with D possibly matching TRBD1 (5 bases). The CDR3 length is 15 residues. Germline V gives CDR1 MGHRA, CDR2 YSYEKL. Trimming removed 4 bases at V and 3 bases at J, with 13 bases between. The CDR3 sequence: CASSLLTAYYNEQFF. In DNA form, the CDR3 reads TGCGCCAGCAGCCTTCTGACAGCCTACTACAATGAGCAGTTCTTC.

This clone has only a few counts. This CDR3 reads CASSPLDSMNTEAFF. CDR3 nucleotide sequence: TGTGCCAGCAGCCCCCTGGACAGTATGAACACTGAAGCTTTCTTT. The chain is built from TRBV14 and TRBJ1-1; TRBD1 is a possible D gene (6 bases). Germline-derived CDR1 and CDR2 are SGHDN and FVKESK. The germline V and J ends were trimmed by 4 bases and 0 bases, with 12 bases remaining between them. The CDR3 consists of 15 residues.

This clone was counted a few times. The chain links TRBV6-6 to TRBJ1-5, with a tentative D call TRBD1 (5 bases). This CDR3 spans 14 amino acids. The germline V gene encodes CDR1 MNHNY and CDR2 SVGAGI (reference sequence). Trimming took 7 bases from V and 3 from J, leaving 13 bases between them. CDR3 protein: CASTTDSPNQPQHF. The CDR3 DNA reads as TGTGCCAGCACCACCGACAGTCCCAATCAGCCCCAGCATTTT.

The rearrangement links TRBV5-1 to TRBJ1-1; no firm D call. The CDR3 length is 15 residues. Trimming pared 1 base from V and 2 bases from J, leaving 12 bases between. Looked up from germline, CDR1 is SGHRS and CDR2 is YFSETQ. CDR3 amino acids: CASSLSGLVNTEAFF. CDR3 in DNA: TGCGCCAGCAGCTTGTCAGGATTAGTTAACACTGAAGCTTTCTTT.

This clone came up a few times. This chain links TRBV6-5 with TRBJ1-2, with D tentatively TRBD1 (6 bases). Germline CDR1 MNHEY, CDR2 SVGAGI. Deletions cut 6 bases from V and 6 bases from J, with 14 bases between. CDR3 length: 13 amino acids. The CDR3 coding sequence is TGTGCCAGCAGGGACCGGGACATTAATGGCTACACCTTC. Encoded protein: CASRDRDINGYTF.

The rearrangement joins TRBV7-9 to TRBJ1-4; 8 nucleotides line up with TRBD1. Germline loops: CDR1 SEHNR, CDR2 FQNEAQ (reference sequence). This CDR3 spans 14 amino acids. J gave up 7 bases and V 3 bases, and 4 bases lay outside the gene matches. The CDR3 spells CASSLTGVVEKLFF. The CDR3 DNA reads as TGTGCCAGCAGCTTGACAGGGGTTGTTGAAAAACTGTTTTTT.

The rearrangement uses TRBV2 and TRBJ2-3, with TRBD2 identical over 10 bases. Germline V lookup: CDR1 SNHLY, CDR2 FYNNEI. The CDR3 length is 15 residues. V dropped 9 bases and J dropped 4; count of bases not matched to a gene: 10. CDR3 in DNA: TGTGCCAGTCGCCCGCAGCGGGGGGGCCCAGATACGCAGTATTTT. Its translation: CASRPQRGGPDTQYF.

The chain couples TRBV4-1 to TRBJ1-4; 9 nucleotides line up with TRBD1. J was trimmed by 8 bases and V by 5 bases; bases with no gene match: 6. The CDR3 is made up of 14 amino acids. Germline lookup yields CDR1 MGHRA and CDR2 YSYEKL. The CDR3 region is CASSARDREEKLFF. CDR3 coding DNA: TGCGCCAGCAGCGCCCGGGACAGGGAAGAAAAACTGTTTTTT.

The genes are TRBV4-3 and TRBJ1-4, with 7 bases that match TRBD1. In germline, CDR1 is LGHNA, CDR2 YSLEER. The CDR3 consists of 14 residues. Unmatched junction bases numbered 4, after V lost 1 base and J lost 8 bases. The CDR3 loop reads CASSQGQGREKLFF. CDR3 sequence (DNA): TGCGCCAGCAGCCAAGGACAGGGACGGGAAAAACTGTTTTTT.

This clone has just a few counts. The V call is TRBV7-9, the J call TRBJ2-2, with 9 nucleotides matching TRBD1. The CDR3 loop spans 15 amino acids. V dropped 1 base and J dropped 4; count of bases not matched to a gene: 1. CDR1 SEHNR and CDR2 FQNEAQ come from the germline V gene (reference sequence). CDR3 in amino acids: CASSLGQGVTGELFF. The CDR3, as DNA: TGTGCCAGCAGCTTAGGACAGGGGGTCACCGGGGAGCTGTTTTTT.

The chain carries TRBV5-1 and TRBJ1-1; D is unresolved. Germline V CDR1 and CDR2: SGHRS, YFSETQ. Trimming removed 0 bases at V and 6 bases at J, with 21 bases between. The CDR3 has 17 amino acids. The CDR3 DNA is TGCGCCAGCAGCTTGGGACCCTTGGGAGGGCGCGTGGCTGAAGCTTTCTTT. Protein sequence: CASSLGPLGGRVAEAFF.

The V gene is TRBV6-2 or TRBV6-3, the J gene TRBJ2-5; 8 bases map to TRBD2. Losses at the gene ends were 2 bases for V and 1 base for J; bases not matched to a gene: 9. Germline CDR1 and CDR2: MNHEY and SVGEGT. This CDR3 is 17 amino acids long. In DNA form, the CDR3 reads TGTGCCAGCAGTTACGGTGGGCGGGGGGCAACCCAAGAGACCCAGTACTTC. Translating gives CASSYGGRGATQETQYF.

The rearrangement uses TRBV4-3 and TRBJ1-3; 7 bases are a match to TRBD1. The CDR3 loop spans 15 amino acids. Germline loops: CDR1 LGHNA, CDR2 YSLEER. With 1 base clipped from V and 4 bases from J, the junction kept 4 bases outside the gene matches. Here the CDR3 DNA reads TGCGCCAGCAGCCAAGTACAGGGGAGAGGAAACACCATATATTTT. Translating gives CASSQVQGRGNTIYF.

This chain joins TRBV4-1 and TRBJ2-3; D is unclear. The V gene lost 0 bases and the J gene lost 2 bases, with 9 bases spanning the gap. Germline-derived CDR1 and CDR2 are MGHRA and YSYEKL. The CDR3 is 15 amino acids. CDR3 amino acids: CASSQDRRSTDTQYF. The CDR3 nucleotides are TGCGCCAGCAGCCAAGATAGGCGGTCCACAGATACGCAGTATTTT.

The V gene is TRBV19, the J gene TRBJ1-2, with 9 bases lining up with TRBD1. V lost 5 bases to trimming and J lost 9 bases; unmatched junction nucleotides: 7. Per the germline V gene, CDR1 is LNHDA and CDR2 is SQIVND (reference sequence). The CDR3 has 13 amino acids. The CDR3 region is CASSSPDRGSYTF. Here the CDR3 DNA reads TGTGCCAGTAGTTCCCCGGACAGGGGTAGCTACACCTTC.

The rearrangement uses TRBV15 and TRBJ2-7; D not certain. The CDR3 covers 15 residues. Deletions cut 0 bases from V and 2 bases from J, with 11 bases between. CDR1 and CDR2 (germline): LNHNV, YYDKDF (reference sequence). The CDR3 here is CATSRDYDFTYEQYF. CDR3 bases: TGTGCCACCAGCAGAGATTATGACTTCACCTACGAGCAGTACTTC.

The J gene is TRBJ2-3, the V gene TRBV7-2; no reliable D call. V was trimmed by 5 bases and J by 0 bases, leaving 15 bases between them. The germline CDR1 and CDR2 sequences are SGHTA and FQGNSA. The CDR3 runs 16 residues. The DNA for the CDR3 is TGTGCCAGCAGCGCCACACCCCGATTGAGCACAGATACGCAGTATTTT. Translated, it gives CASSATPRLSTDTQYF.

The J gene is TRBJ1-1, the V gene TRBV28; no firm D call. The V gene's germline CDR1 is MDHEN and CDR2 SYDVKM. The CDR3 spans 12 residues. Trimming shortened V by 3 bases and J by 8 bases, and 10 bases separated the two germline ends. The CDR3 sequence is CASSFGVREAFF. CDR3 sequence (DNA): TGTGCCAGCAGTTTCGGGGTTAGGGAAGCTTTCTTT.

This clone was found a few times. This sample also contains other DNA sequences that code for the same CDR3. The gene calls are TRBV4-1 and TRBJ2-7; D is unresolved. The CDR3 has 15 amino acids. V was shortened by 0 bases and J by 0 bases, with 9 bases between the two germline ends. CDR1 MGHRA and CDR2 YSYEKL come from the germline V gene. The CDR3 DNA follows: TGCGCCAGCAGCCAAGACCGGTTCCCCTCCTACGAGCAGTACTTC. Its protein product is CASSQDRFPSYEQYF.

The rearrangement uses TRBV5-5 and TRBJ2-3; 9 nucleotides agree with TRBD1. With V trimmed by 4 bases and J by 5 bases, 2 bases remained unmatched. The germline CDR1 and CDR2 sequences are SGHKS and YYEKEE (reference sequence). The CDR3 is made up of 13 amino acids. The CDR3 DNA sequence: TGTGCCAGCAGCCTGGACAGGGGAGATACGCAGTATTTT. This codes for CASSLDRGDTQYF.

The chain employs TRBV7-2 and TRBJ2-2; 8 bases line up with TRBD2. In germline, CDR1 is SGHTA, CDR2 FQGNSA. The trim removed 2 bases at V and 0 bases at J, leaving 5 bases unmatched. The CDR3 runs to 17 residues. CDR3 amino acids: CASSLFGGGTNTGELFF. The DNA for the CDR3 is TGTGCCAGCAGCTTATTCGGCGGGGGGACGAACACCGGGGAGCTGTTTTTT.

The chain links TRBV19 to TRBJ1-1, with a possible D match to TRBD1 (5 bases). The CDR3 has 16 amino acids. CDR1 and CDR2 (germline): LNHDA, SQIVND (reference sequence). Trimming pared 7 bases from V and 2 bases from J, leaving 20 bases between. The CDR3 nucleotides read TGTGCCAGTAAAGGGCTAGATACAGGAATCAACACTGAAGCTTTCTTT. Protein product: CASKGLDTGINTEAFF.